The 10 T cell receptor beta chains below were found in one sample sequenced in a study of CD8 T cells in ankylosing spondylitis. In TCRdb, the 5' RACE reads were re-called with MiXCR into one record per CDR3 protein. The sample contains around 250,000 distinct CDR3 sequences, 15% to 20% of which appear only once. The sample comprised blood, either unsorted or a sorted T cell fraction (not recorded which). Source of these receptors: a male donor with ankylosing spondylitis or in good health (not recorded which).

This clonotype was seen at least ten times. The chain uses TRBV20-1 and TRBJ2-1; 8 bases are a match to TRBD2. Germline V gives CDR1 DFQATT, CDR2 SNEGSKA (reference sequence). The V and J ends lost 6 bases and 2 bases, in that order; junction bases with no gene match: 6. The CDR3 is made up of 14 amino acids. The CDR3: CSAGPSGPYNEQFF. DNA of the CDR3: TGCAGTGCCGGGCCTAGCGGGCCCTACAATGAGCAGTTCTTC.

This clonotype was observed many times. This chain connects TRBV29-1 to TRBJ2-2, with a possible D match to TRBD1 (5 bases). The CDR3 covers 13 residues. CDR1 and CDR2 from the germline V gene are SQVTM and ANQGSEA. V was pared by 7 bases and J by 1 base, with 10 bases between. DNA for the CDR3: TGCAGCGGGGAAACAGGGAACACCGGGGAGCTGTTTTTT. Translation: CSGETGNTGELFF.

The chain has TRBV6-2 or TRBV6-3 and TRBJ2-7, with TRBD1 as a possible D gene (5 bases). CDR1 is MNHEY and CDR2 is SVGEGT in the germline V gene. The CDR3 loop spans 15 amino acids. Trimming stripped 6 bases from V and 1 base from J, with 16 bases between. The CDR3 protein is CASSVDDSGSYEQYF. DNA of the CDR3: TGTGCCAGCAGCGTCGACGACAGTGGGTCCTACGAGCAGTACTTC.

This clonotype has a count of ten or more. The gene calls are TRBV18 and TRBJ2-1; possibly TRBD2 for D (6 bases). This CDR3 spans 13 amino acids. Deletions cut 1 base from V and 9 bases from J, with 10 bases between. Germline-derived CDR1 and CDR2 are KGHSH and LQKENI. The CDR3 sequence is CASSPLRDSEQFF. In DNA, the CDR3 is TGTGCCAGCTCACCACTGCGGGATTCTGAGCAGTTCTTC.

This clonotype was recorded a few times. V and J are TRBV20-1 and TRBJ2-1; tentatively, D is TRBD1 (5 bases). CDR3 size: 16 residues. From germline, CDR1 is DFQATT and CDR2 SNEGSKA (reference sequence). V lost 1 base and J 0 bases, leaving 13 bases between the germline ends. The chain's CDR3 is CSARGQNPFSYNEQFF. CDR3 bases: TGCAGTGCTAGAGGACAGAACCCCTTCTCCTACAATGAGCAGTTCTTC.

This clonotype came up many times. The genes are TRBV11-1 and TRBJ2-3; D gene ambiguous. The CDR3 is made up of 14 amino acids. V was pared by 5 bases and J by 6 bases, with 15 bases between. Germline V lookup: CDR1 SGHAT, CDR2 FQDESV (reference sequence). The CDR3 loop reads CASSAWELSDTQYF. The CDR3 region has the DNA TGTGCCAGCAGCGCCTGGGAACTTTCGGATACGCAGTATTTT.

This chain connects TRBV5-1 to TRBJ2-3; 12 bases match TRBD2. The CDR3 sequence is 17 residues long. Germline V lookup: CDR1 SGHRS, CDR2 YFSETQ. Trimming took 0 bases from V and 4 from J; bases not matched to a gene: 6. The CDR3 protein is CASSLDPSGRAPDTQYF. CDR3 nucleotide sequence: TGCGCCAGCAGCTTGGATCCTAGCGGGAGGGCCCCAGATACGCAGTATTTT. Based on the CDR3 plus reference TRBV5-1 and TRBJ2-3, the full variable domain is KAGVTQTPRYLIKTRGQQVTLSCSPISGHRSVSWYQQTPGQGLQFLFEYFSETQRNKGNFPGRFSGRQFSNSRSEMNVSTLELGDSALYLCASSLDPSGRAPDTQYFGPGTRLTVL.

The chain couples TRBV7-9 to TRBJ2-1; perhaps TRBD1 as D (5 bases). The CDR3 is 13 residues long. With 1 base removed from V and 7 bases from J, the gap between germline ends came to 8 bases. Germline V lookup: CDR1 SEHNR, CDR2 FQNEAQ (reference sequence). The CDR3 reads CASSLGQINEQFF. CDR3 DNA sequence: TGTGCCAGCAGCTTAGGACAGATTAATGAGCAGTTCTTC. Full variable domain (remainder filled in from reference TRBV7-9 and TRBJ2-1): DTGVSQNPRHKITKRGQNVTFRCDPISEHNRLYWYRQTLGQGPEFLTYFQNEAQLEKSRLLSDRFSAERPKGSFSTLEIQRTEQGDSAMYLCASSLGQINEQFFGPGTRLTVL.

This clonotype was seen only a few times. The CDR3 reads CASSPGLAGAMENIQYF. The DNA of the CDR3 is TGTGCCAGCAGCCCGGGACTAGCGGGGGCCATGGAGAACATTCAGTACTTC. The rearrangement joins TRBV13 to TRBJ2-4; 14 bases map to TRBD2. Germline V gene lookup returns CDR1 PRHDT and CDR2 FYEKMQ (reference sequence). The CDR3 is 17 amino acids. V lost 5 bases and J lost 7; bases outside the gene matches: 10.

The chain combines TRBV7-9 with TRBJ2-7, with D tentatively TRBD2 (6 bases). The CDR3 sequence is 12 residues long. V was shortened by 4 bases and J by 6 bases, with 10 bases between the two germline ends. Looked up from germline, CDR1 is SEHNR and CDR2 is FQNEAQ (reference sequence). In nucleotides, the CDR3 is TGTGCCAGCAGCTGGGGGGAACGCGAGCAGTACTTC. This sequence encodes CASSWGEREQYF.